These 8 T cell receptor beta chains share one sample of origin, sequenced in a study of OX40 agonist ivuxolimab in advanced cancers. Libraries were prepared by immunoSEQ multiplex PCR; TCRdb keeps only in-frame clonotypes and omits some of them. Found here are more than 35,000 clones, under 85% of them singletons; the top ten hold about a sixth. The starting material was CD4+ or CD8+ T cells sorted from blood, obtained in a trial of the OX40 agonist ivuxolimab. The receptors were gathered from an adult with an advanced solid tumor such as melanoma, head and neck, liver or kidney cancer.

This chain uses TRBV5-8 with TRBJ1-1; D uncertain. Germline V gene lookup returns CDR1 SGHTS and CDR2 YDEGEE. V gave up 3 bases and J gave up 8 bases, with 11 bases separating them. There are 12 residues in the CDR3. The CDR3 reads CASSWVGVEAFF. CDR3 nucleotide sequence: TGTGCCAGCAGCTGGGTGGGAGTAGAAGCTTTCTTT.

The chain joins TRBV10-3 to TRBJ1-1, with 7 nucleotides matching TRBD1. This CDR3 contains 14 residues. V shed 6 bases and J 3 bases; nucleotides not matched to a gene: 7. The germline CDR1 and CDR2 sequences are ENHRY and SYGVKD. The CDR3 loop reads CAIRETGADTEAFF. Written as DNA, the CDR3 is TGTGCCATCAGAGAAACAGGGGCGGACACTGAAGCTTTCTTT.

The rearrangement joins TRBV13 to TRBJ1-1; D remains ambiguous. The CDR3 runs 12 residues. V shed 8 bases and J shed 1 base, with 8 bases lying between them. CDR1 and CDR2 (germline): PRHDT, FYEKMQ (reference sequence). CDR3 sequence (DNA): TGTGCCAGCTCTTCAGGGAACACTGAAGCTTTCTTT. Its protein product is CASSSGNTEAFF.

The genes are TRBV6-1 and TRBJ2-1, with 8 bases aligning to TRBD2. This CDR3 has 20 residues. With V trimmed by 0 bases and J by 6 bases, 19 bases remained unmatched. Germline-derived CDR1 and CDR2 are MNHNS and SASEGT. The CDR3 region is CASSEARGRLYGGLSNEQFF. The CDR3 nucleotides are TGTGCCAGCAGTGAAGCCCGCGGGAGGTTATACGGGGGCTTATCCAATGAGCAGTTCTTC.

This chain links TRBV27 with TRBJ2-1; D gene uncertain. Per the germline V gene, CDR1 is MNHEY and CDR2 is SMNVEV (reference sequence). Between the trimmed V and J ends, which lost 2 bases and 6 bases, there was a span of 14 bases. The CDR3 spans 15 residues. The CDR3 is CASSLMVNFLNEQFF. Written as DNA, the CDR3 is TGTGCCAGCAGTTTAATGGTTAATTTTCTCAATGAGCAGTTCTTC.

This clone was seen a few times. The chain has TRBV2 and TRBJ2-2; D is ambiguous. Germline lookup yields CDR1 SNHLY and CDR2 FYNNEI. The V and J ends lost 4 bases and 5 bases respectively, with 5 bases between them. This CDR3 has 12 residues. The CDR3: CASSVHTGELFF. The CDR3 bases are TGTGCCAGCAGTGTGCATACCGGGGAGCTGTTTTTT.

The chain recombines TRBV7-9 with TRBJ1-1; D not resolved. Trimming stripped 4 bases from V and 0 bases from J, with 21 bases between. CDR1 is SEHNR, CDR2 FQNEAQ, per germline (reference sequence). This CDR3 is 18 amino acids long. As DNA, the CDR3 is TGTGCCAGCAGCTCTCGCCGGGGTAGAAGCAATATGAACACTGAAGCTTTCTTT. This encodes CASSSRRGRSNMNTEAFF.

This rearrangement joins TRBV27 to TRBJ2-7; the match to TRBD2 covers 8 bases. Germline V lookup: CDR1 MNHEY, CDR2 SMNVEV (reference sequence). The junction had 10 bases not matched to a gene; V was cut back by 6 bases and J by 6 bases. This CDR3 spans 14 amino acids. The chain's CDR3 is CASSLRGGLTEQYF. The CDR3 DNA reads as TGTGCCAGCAGCCTCCGGGGGGGCTTAACCGAGCAGTACTTC.